This T cell receptor beta chain appears in the sequencing data of a study of blood T cell repertoires in COVID-19. Study-level background: The United States, Italy and Spain provided the acute and convalescent COVID-19 samples. T cells, B-cell-depleted T cells, or PBMCs supplied cDNA or gDNA.

Libraries were prepared by immunoSEQ multiplex PCR; TCRdb keeps only in-frame clonotypes and omits some of them. The repertoire consists of around 240,000 clones, with 75% to 90% occurring once and the leading ten covering under 2.5%. Study members were between roughly 18 and 100 years old and lived in about two dozen US regions. Cohorts were determined from participant-reported clinical history. V was cut by 3 bases and J by 6 bases, with 14 bases left in between. Germline V gene lookup returns CDR1 MNHEY and CDR2 SMNVEV (reference sequence). The CDR3 consists of 14 residues. This clonotype originated in a woman in her forties or fifties who had recovered from COVID-19. The chain couples TRBV27 to TRBJ1-1; D unclear. Sequencing was carried out using PBMCs or T cells enriched from blood (not recorded which). CDR3 region: CASSLFPGASEAFF. The CDR3 coding sequence is TGTGCCAGCAGTTTGTTTCCGGGAGCCTCTGAAGCTTTCTTT.